Following are 28 T cell receptor beta chains from one sample sequenced in a study of OX40 agonist ivuxolimab in advanced cancers. Some clones are missing from TCRdb's copy, which holds only in-frame ones; the method was immunoSEQ multiplex PCR. This table has approximately 44,000 clones, about 80% appearing once. Sequenced material: CD4+ or CD8+ T cells sorted from blood, taken in a trial of the OX40 agonist ivuxolimab. These receptors were collected from an adult with an advanced solid tumor such as melanoma, head and neck, liver or kidney cancer.

The rearrangement joins TRBV5-1 to TRBJ2-3; no reliable D call. This CDR3 region has 14 residues. Germline V gene sequence: CDR1 SGHRS, CDR2 YFSETQ. Trimming took off 1 base at V and 1 base at J, with 7 bases between the two ends. CDR3 sequence: CASSLIPGTDTQYF. The CDR3 DNA is TGCGCCAGCAGCTTGATACCGGGCACAGATACGCAGTATTTT.

V is TRBV11-2 and J is TRBJ2-1; 8 bases match TRBD2. J was trimmed by 0 bases and V by 5 bases; bases with no gene match: 9. The CDR3 has 17 amino acids. Germline lookup yields CDR1 SGHAT and CDR2 FQNNGV. The CDR3 loop reads CASSLLLAVNSYNEQFF. CDR3 DNA sequence: TGTGCCAGCAGCCTTCTACTAGCGGTGAACTCCTACAATGAGCAGTTCTTC.

This chain joins TRBV6-5 and TRBJ1-1; unclear D gene. V lost 5 bases, J lost 5 bases, and 12 bases lay in between. The CDR3 is 13 residues long. Germline lookup yields CDR1 MNHEY and CDR2 SVGAGI. The CDR3 DNA follows: TGTGCCAGCAGTCTAAGGCCCCAAACTGAAGCTTTCTTT. Its translation: CASSLRPQTEAFF.

The CDR3 DNA follows: TGTGCCAGCAGCTTGGGTAACTACAATGAGCAGTTCTTC. Amino acid sequence: CASSLGNYNEQFF. The rearrangement joins TRBV11-3 to TRBJ2-1; no clear D. The CDR3 has 13 amino acids. Germline assignment: CDR1 SGHNT and CDR2 YENEEA. Trimming took off 3 bases at V and 3 bases at J, with 6 bases between the two ends. Supplemented by reference TRBV11-3 and TRBJ2-1, the full variable domain reads EAGVVQSPRYKIIEKKQPVAFWCNPISGHNTLYWYLQNLGQGPELLIRYENEEAVDDSQLPKDRFSAERLKGVDSTLKIQPAELGDSAVYLCASSLGNYNEQFFGPGTRLTVL.

V and J are TRBV5-1 and TRBJ2-5; D is undetermined. V was trimmed by 4 bases and J by 5 bases, leaving 15 bases between them. Looked up from germline, CDR1 is SGHRS and CDR2 is YFSETQ. The CDR3 covers 14 residues. Here the CDR3 reads CASSPRTPRETQYF. The CDR3 bases are TGCGCCAGCAGCCCCCGGACCCCCAGGGAGACCCAGTACTTC.

The chain is built from TRBV7-8 and TRBJ1-2, with D perhaps matching TRBD1 (5 bases). The CDR3 is made up of 16 amino acids. Germline lookup yields CDR1 SGHVS and CDR2 FQNEAQ. V lost 5 bases, J lost 0 bases, and 16 bases lay in between. In nucleotides, the CDR3 is TGTGCCAGCAGCCCCGCCGGGACCAGTACTAACTATGGCTACACCTTC. Protein: CASSPAGTSTNYGYTF. The complete variable domain, with remaining parts taken from reference TRBV7-8 and TRBJ1-2, reads GAGVSQSPRYKVAKRGQDVALRCDPISGHVSLFWYQQALGQGPEFLTYFQNEAQLDKSGLPSDRFFAERPEGSVSTLKIQRTQQEDSAVYLCASSPAGTSTNYGYTFGSGTRLTVV.

The V and J genes are TRBV28 and TRBJ2-7; no clear D gene. Germline CDR1 MDHEN, CDR2 SYDVKM. V shed 6 bases and J shed 7 bases, with 19 bases lying between them. The CDR3 extends over 14 amino acids. CDR3 DNA: TGTGCCAGCAGGGTTGGAGTGAGCCTACGGGAGCAGTACTTC. Encoded protein: CASRVGVSLREQYF.

V usage is TRBV16 and J usage is TRBJ2-5; D is uncertain. The CDR3 has 13 amino acids. Deletions cut 3 bases from V and 1 base from J, with 6 bases between. Germline V gives CDR1 KGHSY, CDR2 FQNENV. CDR3 region: CASSQGIQETQYF. The CDR3 DNA reads TGTGCCAGCAGCCAGGGGATCCAAGAGACCCAGTACTTC.

The rearrangement uses TRBV27 and TRBJ2-7, with D perhaps being TRBD1 or TRBD2 (5 bases each). The germline V gene encodes CDR1 MNHEY and CDR2 SMNVEV (reference sequence). V lost 0 bases and J lost 2, with 14 bases in between. This CDR3 is 16 amino acids long. This CDR3 reads CASSLSLRGAAYEQYF. In nucleotides, the CDR3 is TGTGCCAGCAGTTTATCCCTGAGGGGTGCGGCCTACGAGCAGTACTTC.

The V call is TRBV10-3, the J call TRBJ1-5; TRBD1 might be the D (5 bases). This CDR3 is 13 amino acids long. Germline CDR1 and CDR2: ENHRY and SYGVKD. V lost 4 bases and J 4 bases, leaving 8 bases between the germline ends. The CDR3 bases are TGTGCCATCAGTGGCGCAGGGAATCAGCCCCAGCATTTT. Its protein is CAISGAGNQPQHF.

The V call is TRBV5-1, the J call TRBJ1-1, with 10 bases matching TRBD1. Germline V gene data show CDR1 as SGHRS and CDR2 as YFSETQ. J lost 10 bases, V lost 4 bases, and 10 bases had no gene match. The CDR3 is made up of 14 amino acids. CDR3 sequence (DNA): TGCGCCAGCAGCCCAGGGACAGGGGCCTCTTCAGCTTTCTTT. Translation gives CASSPGTGASSAFF.

The chain recombines TRBV28 with TRBJ2-7; 12 bases agree with TRBD1. CDR1 is MDHEN and CDR2 is SYDVKM in the germline V gene. V lost 2 bases, J lost 7 bases, and 6 bases stayed unmatched. CDR3 length: 15 residues. This CDR3 reads CASSLRDRGPGEQYF. CDR3 sequence (DNA): TGTGCCAGCAGTTTAAGGGACAGGGGGCCGGGGGAGCAGTACTTC.

The chain links TRBV28 to TRBJ2-5, with 7 bases lining up with TRBD2. CDR1 MDHEN and CDR2 SYDVKM come from the germline V gene. Trimming removed 4 bases from V and 11 bases from J; junction bases left unmatched: 13. The CDR3 consists of 14 residues. The DNA for the CDR3 is TGTGCCAGCAGTTCCGGGACTACCCCCCGGGAGCAGTACTTC. Translating it yields CASSSGTTPREQYF.

This clone has more than one count but fewer than ten. The rearrangement joins TRBV15 to TRBJ2-3; 10 bases map to TRBD2. CDR3 length: 15 amino acids. Germline-derived CDR1 and CDR2 are LNHNV and YYDKDF (reference sequence). V was pared by 2 bases and J by 1 base, with 0 bases of the junction left unmatched. CDR3 in amino acids: CATSRLAGGTDTQYF. The CDR3 DNA reads as TGTGCCACCAGCAGACTAGCGGGAGGCACAGATACGCAGTATTTT. Full variable domain (missing parts from reference TRBV15 and TRBJ2-3): DAMVIQNPRYQVTQFGKPVTLSCSQTLNHNVMYWYQQKSSQAPKLLFHYYDKDFNNEADTPDNFQSRRPNTSFCFLDIRSPGLGDTAMYLCATSRLAGGTDTQYFGPGTRLTVL.

The chain recombines TRBV9 with TRBJ2-7, with D possibly matching TRBD2 (6 bases). V was pared by 0 bases and J by 0 bases, with 7 bases between. The germline V gene encodes CDR1 SGDLS and CDR2 YYNGEE. CDR3 size: 14 residues. The CDR3 loop is CASSVDGSSYEQYF. The CDR3 DNA sequence: TGTGCCAGCAGCGTAGACGGGAGCTCCTACGAGCAGTACTTC.

This rearrangement joins TRBV6-1 to TRBJ1-1; 7 bases are shared with TRBD1. CDR3 length equals 14 residues. Trimming cost V 7 bases and J 4 bases; bases outside gene matches: 9. Germline V gives CDR1 MNHNS, CDR2 SASEGT. For the CDR3, the DNA is TGTGCCAGCAAGGGATATCAGGGGGGCACTGAAGCTTTCTTT. Translating gives CASKGYQGGTEAFF.

The chain recombines TRBV5-1 with TRBJ2-2; perhaps TRBD2 as D (5 bases). The V gene's germline CDR1 is SGHRS and CDR2 YFSETQ. V lost 7 bases and J 10 bases, leaving 17 bases between the germline ends. The CDR3 spans 13 residues. CDR3 sequence: CASGPPRAEELFF. The CDR3 coding sequence is TGCGCCAGCGGTCCGCCGCGGGCCGAGGAGCTGTTTTTT.

This clone was counted only a few times. This chain connects TRBV6-5 to TRBJ2-1; D remains ambiguous. Between the trimmed V and J ends, which lost 2 bases and 8 bases, there was a span of 4 bases. The CDR3 contains 11 residues. The germline gives CDR1 MNHEY, CDR2 SVGAGI. Written as DNA, the CDR3 is TGTGCCAGCAGTTACATGTATGAGCAGTTCTTC. Translated: CASSYMYEQFF.

The genes are TRBV7-5 and TRBJ2-7; the table's D gene call, TRBD1, was not cross checked with the DNA. TRBV7-5 is annotated as a pseudogene. The CDR3 has 14 residues. CDR3 bases: TGTGCCAGCAGCATCGGACAGGGTTCCTACGAGCAGTACTTC. Amino acids: CASSIGQGSYEQYF.

This clone was detected only once. The chain recombines TRBV19 with TRBJ1-2; 7 bases are a match to TRBD1. Germline lookup yields CDR1 LNHDA and CDR2 SQIVND (reference sequence). CDR3 length: 12 amino acids. The V and J ends lost 11 bases and 5 bases, in that order; junction bases with no gene match: 8. The CDR3 loop reads CASRAGGYGYTF. CDR3 in DNA: TGTGCCTCAAGAGCAGGGGGATATGGCTACACCTTC.

The chain has TRBV7-2 and TRBJ1-4, with unresolved D. The germline V gene encodes CDR1 SGHTA and CDR2 FQGNSA. The CDR3 covers 14 residues. V was cut by 1 base and J by 8 bases, with 11 bases left in between. For the CDR3, the DNA is TGTGCCAGCAGCTTAGGCGGCACGGGGGAAAAACTGTTTTTT. Translating it yields CASSLGGTGEKLFF.

V and J are TRBV19 and TRBJ2-2, with 7 bases identical to TRBD1. V was pared by 3 bases and J by 3 bases, with 4 bases of the junction left unmatched. Germline lookup yields CDR1 LNHDA and CDR2 SQIVND (reference sequence). CDR3 length: 15 residues. CDR3: CASSMSGQYTGELFF. The CDR3 DNA reads TGTGCCAGTAGTATGTCGGGACAGTACACCGGGGAGCTGTTTTTT.

The V call is TRBV7-8, the J call TRBJ2-1; weak D call: TRBD2 (5 bases). This CDR3 has 14 residues. Deletions cut 2 bases from V and 5 bases from J, with 10 bases between. The V gene's germline CDR1 is SGHVS and CDR2 FQNEAQ. CDR3 nucleotide sequence: TGTGCCAGCAGCTTACGGGATAGGAACAATGAGCAGTTCTTC. Its protein is CASSLRDRNNEQFF.

The rearrangement joins TRBV19 to TRBJ2-1; D is possibly TRBD1 (6 bases). Trimming stripped 3 bases from V and 6 bases from J, with 9 bases between. This CDR3 has 13 residues. Germline V gene lookup returns CDR1 LNHDA and CDR2 SQIVND (reference sequence). The CDR3 DNA reads TGTGCCAGTAGTATGAGGACAGTCAATGAGCAGTTCTTC. This sequence encodes CASSMRTVNEQFF. Using reference TRBV19 and TRBJ2-1 for the parts outside the CDR3, the full variable domain is DGGITQSPKYLFRKEGQNVTLSCEQNLNHDAMYWYRQDPGQGLRLIYYSQIVNDFQKGDIAEGYSVSREKKESFPLTVTSAQKNPTAFYLCASSMRTVNEQFFGPGTRLTVL.

In regard to this clone: Different DNA sequences within this sample yield the same CDR3. The chain recombines TRBV19 with TRBJ1-2; weak D call: TRBD1 (6 bases). Trimming took off 7 bases at V and 2 bases at J, with 20 bases between the two ends. CDR1 is LNHDA and CDR2 is SQIVND in the germline V gene (reference sequence). This CDR3 has 16 amino acids. CDR3 bases: TGTGCCAGTATAAGGACGGGGGGCCCCTCCAACTATGGCTACACCTTC. Translated, it gives CASIRTGGPSNYGYTF.

This clone came up once. CDR3 sequence: CANSGGATYEQYF. The CDR3 DNA follows: TGTGCCAACTCTGGGGGGGCCACCTACGAGCAGTACTTC. The rearrangement links TRBV2 to TRBJ2-7; D is perhaps TRBD2 (7 bases). The germline V and J ends were trimmed by 10 bases and 2 bases, with 15 bases remaining between them. Germline CDR1 is SNHLY and CDR2 is FYNNEI. The CDR3 has 13 amino acids.

V and J are TRBV5-1 and TRBJ2-7; D gene unclear. This CDR3 has 11 residues. Germline-derived CDR1 and CDR2 are SGHRS and YFSETQ. Trimming stripped 4 bases from V and 0 bases from J, with 2 bases between. The CDR3 region is CASSGSYEQYF. The CDR3 nucleotides are TGCGCCAGCAGCGGCTCCTACGAGCAGTACTTC.

This sequence joins TRBV30 and TRBJ2-4; tentative D call: TRBD2 (5 bases). V lost 5 bases and J lost 8, with 22 bases in between. The V gene's germline CDR1 is GTSNPN and CDR2 SVGIG (reference sequence). This CDR3 has 15 residues. The CDR3 bases are TGTGCCTGGGGTAGACCGAGGGCCGGTGGGCACATTCAGTACTTC. Translated: CAWGRPRAGGHIQYF.